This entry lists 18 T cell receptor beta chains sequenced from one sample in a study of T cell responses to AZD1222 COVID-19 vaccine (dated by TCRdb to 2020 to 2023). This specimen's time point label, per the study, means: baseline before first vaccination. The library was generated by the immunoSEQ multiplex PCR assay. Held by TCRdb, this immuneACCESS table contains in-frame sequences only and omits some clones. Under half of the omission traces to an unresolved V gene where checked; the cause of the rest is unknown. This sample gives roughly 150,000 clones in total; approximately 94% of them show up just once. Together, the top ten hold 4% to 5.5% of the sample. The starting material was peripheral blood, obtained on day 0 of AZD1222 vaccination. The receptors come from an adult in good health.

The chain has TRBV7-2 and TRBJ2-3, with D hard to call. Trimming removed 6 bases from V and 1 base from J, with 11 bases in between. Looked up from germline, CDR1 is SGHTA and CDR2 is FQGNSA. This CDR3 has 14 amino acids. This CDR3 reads CASRIMVGTDTQYF. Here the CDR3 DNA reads TGTGCCAGCAGGATCATGGTCGGCACAGATACGCAGTATTTT.

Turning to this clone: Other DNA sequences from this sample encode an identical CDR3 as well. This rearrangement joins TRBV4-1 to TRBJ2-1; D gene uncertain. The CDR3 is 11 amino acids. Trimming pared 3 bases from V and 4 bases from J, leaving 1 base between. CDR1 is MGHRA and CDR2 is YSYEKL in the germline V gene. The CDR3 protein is CASSHYNEQFF. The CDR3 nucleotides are TGCGCCAGCAGCCATTACAATGAGCAGTTCTTC.

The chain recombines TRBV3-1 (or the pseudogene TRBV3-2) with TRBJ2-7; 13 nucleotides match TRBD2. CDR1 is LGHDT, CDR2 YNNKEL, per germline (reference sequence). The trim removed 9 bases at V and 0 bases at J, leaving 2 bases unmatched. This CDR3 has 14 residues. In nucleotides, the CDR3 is TGTGCCAGTAGGACTAGCGGGAGCTCCTACGAGCAGTACTTC. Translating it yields CASRTSGSSYEQYF.

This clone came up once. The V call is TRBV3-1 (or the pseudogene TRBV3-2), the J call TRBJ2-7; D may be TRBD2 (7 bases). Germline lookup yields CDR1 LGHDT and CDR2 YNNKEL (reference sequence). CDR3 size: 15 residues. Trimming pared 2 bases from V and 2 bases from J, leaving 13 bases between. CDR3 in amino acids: CASSQSWGGPYEQYF. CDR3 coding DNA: TGTGCCAGCAGCCAATCCTGGGGGGGCCCCTACGAGCAGTACTTC.

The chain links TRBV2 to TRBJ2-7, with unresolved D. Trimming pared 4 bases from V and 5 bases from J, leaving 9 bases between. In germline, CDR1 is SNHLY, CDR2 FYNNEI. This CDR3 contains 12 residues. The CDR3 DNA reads TGTGCCAGCAGTGTTCCCGGTAACGAGCAGTACTTC. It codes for CASSVPGNEQYF.

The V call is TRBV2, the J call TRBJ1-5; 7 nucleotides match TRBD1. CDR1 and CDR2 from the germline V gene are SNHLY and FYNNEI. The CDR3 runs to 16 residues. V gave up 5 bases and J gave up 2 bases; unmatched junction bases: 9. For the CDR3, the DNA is TGTGCCAGCAGTATCACAGCAGGGGGTGGCAATCAGCCCCAGCATTTT. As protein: CASSITAGGGNQPQHF.

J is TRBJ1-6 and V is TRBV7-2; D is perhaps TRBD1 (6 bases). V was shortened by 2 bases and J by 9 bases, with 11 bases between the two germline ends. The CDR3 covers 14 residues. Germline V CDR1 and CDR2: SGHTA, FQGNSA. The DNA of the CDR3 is TGTGCCAGCAGCTTATGGGGACAAGGTTCACCCCTCCACTTT. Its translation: CASSLWGQGSPLHF.

CDR3 coding DNA: TGCGCCAGCAGCTTGACGGGACAGGGGCAAGGCTATGGCTACACCTTC. Protein sequence: CASSLTGQGQGYGYTF. The genes are TRBV5-1 and TRBJ1-2; 10 positions agree with TRBD1. CDR3 size: 16 residues. V gave up 1 base and J gave up 4 bases; unmatched junction bases: 7. Germline lookup yields CDR1 SGHRS and CDR2 YFSETQ.

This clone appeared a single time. The CDR3 reads CASSLVAGGYEQYF. The CDR3 DNA reads as TGTGCCAGCAGCTTAGTGGCAGGGGGCTACGAGCAGTACTTC. The gene calls are TRBV7-9 and TRBJ2-7; 7 bases are shared with TRBD1. Losses at the gene ends were 1 base for V and 3 bases for J; bases not matched to a gene: 3. Germline CDR1 and CDR2: SEHNR and FQNEAQ (reference sequence). CDR3 length: 14 amino acids.

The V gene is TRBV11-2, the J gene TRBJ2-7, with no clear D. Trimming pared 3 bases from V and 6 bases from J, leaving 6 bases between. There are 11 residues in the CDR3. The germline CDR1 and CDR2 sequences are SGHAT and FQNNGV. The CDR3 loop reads CASSLVGEQYF. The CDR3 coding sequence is TGTGCCAGCAGCTTGGTTGGCGAGCAGTACTTC.

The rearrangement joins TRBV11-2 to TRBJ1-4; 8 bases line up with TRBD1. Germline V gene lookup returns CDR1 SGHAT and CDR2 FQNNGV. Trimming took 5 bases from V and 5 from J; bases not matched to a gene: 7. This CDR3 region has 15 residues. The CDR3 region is CASSVGGTGNEKLFF. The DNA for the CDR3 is TGTGCCAGCAGCGTAGGAGGGACAGGCAATGAAAAACTGTTTTTT.

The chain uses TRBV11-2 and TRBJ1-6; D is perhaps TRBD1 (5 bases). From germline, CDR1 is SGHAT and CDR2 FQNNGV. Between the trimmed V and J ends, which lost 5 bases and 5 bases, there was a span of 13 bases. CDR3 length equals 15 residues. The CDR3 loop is CASSLQGANNSPLHF. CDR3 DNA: TGTGCCAGCAGCCTGCAGGGAGCCAATAATTCACCCCTCCACTTT.

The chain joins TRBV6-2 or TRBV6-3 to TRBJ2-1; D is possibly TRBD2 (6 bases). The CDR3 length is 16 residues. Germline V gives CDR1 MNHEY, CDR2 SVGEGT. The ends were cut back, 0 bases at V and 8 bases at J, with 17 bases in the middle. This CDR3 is CASSYSRLLAADEQFF. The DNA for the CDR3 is TGTGCCAGCAGTTACTCGAGGTTACTAGCTGCCGATGAGCAGTTCTTC.

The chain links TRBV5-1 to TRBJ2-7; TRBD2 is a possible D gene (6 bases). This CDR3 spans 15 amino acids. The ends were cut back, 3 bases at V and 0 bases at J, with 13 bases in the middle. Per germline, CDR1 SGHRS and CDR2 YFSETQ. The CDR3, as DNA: TGCGCCAGCAGCTCTGGACTACCCTACTCCTACGAGCAGTACTTC. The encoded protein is CASSSGLPYSYEQYF. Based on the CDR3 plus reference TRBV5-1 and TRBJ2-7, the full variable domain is KAGVTQTPRYLIKTRGQQVTLSCSPISGHRSVSWYQQTPGQGLQFLFEYFSETQRNKGNFPGRFSGRQFSNSRSEMNVSTLELGDSALYLCASSSGLPYSYEQYFGPGTRLTVT.

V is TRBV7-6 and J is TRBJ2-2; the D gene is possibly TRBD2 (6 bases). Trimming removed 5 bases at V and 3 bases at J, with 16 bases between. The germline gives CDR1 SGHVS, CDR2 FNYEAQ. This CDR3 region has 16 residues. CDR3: CASSLGLSGDTGELFF. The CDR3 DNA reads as TGTGCCAGCAGCCTGGGACTTAGTGGGGACACCGGGGAGCTGTTTTTT. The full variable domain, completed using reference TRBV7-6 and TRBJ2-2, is GAGVSQSPRYKVTKRGQDVALRCDPISGHVSLYWYRQALGQGPEFLTYFNYEAQQDKSGLPNDRFSAERPEGSISTLTIQRTEQRDSAMYRCASSLGLSGDTGELFFGEGSRLTVL.

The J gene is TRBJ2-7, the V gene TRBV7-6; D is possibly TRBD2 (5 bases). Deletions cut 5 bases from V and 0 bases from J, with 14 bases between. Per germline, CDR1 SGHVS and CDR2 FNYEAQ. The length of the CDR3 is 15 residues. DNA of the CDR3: TGTGCCAGCAGCCTCGGGATAGGGAGCTCCTACGAGCAGTACTTC. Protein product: CASSLGIGSSYEQYF.

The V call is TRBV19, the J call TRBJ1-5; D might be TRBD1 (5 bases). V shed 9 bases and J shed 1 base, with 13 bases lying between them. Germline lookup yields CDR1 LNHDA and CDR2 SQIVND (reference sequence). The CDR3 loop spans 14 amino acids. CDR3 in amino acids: CASSREGSNQPQHF. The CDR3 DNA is TGTGCCAGCTCCAGGGAGGGGAGCAATCAGCCCCAGCATTTT.

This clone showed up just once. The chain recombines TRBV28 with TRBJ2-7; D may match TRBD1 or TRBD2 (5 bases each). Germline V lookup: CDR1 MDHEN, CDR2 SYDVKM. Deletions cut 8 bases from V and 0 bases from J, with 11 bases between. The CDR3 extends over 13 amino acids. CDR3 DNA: TGTGCCAGCTATGGGACGCACTCCTACGAGCAGTACTTC. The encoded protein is CASYGTHSYEQYF.